Given below is one T cell receptor (beta chain) in context. There is no known antigen for this receptor. Base qualities were left out, and no much larger clone turns up one base away. The data derive from a study of blood T cell repertoires in COVID-19 (dated by TCRdb to 2019 to 2021). About the full investigation: Collaborator samples came from the United States, Italy and Spain and covered acute and convalescent phases of COVID-19. The prospective study material was composed of cDNA or gDNA derived from T cells, B-cell-depleted T cells, or PBMCs. Deeply sampled blood TCRbeta repertoires from subjects exposed to, actively infected with, or recovered from COVID-19 were included in the dataset. The repertoires were released in a freely available public database meant as a resource for research on the immune response to SARS-CoV-2. Samples came from the ongoing ImmuneRACE study (first 160 participants) plus 1,254 subjects from 6 global collaborators. The sample metadata nearly always contained a de-identified subject ID, COVID-19 status, age in years and sex. HLA class I and class II types, where available, came from metadata supplied by the sample provider rather than from assay-based typing.

Collaborating institutions collected whole blood in K2EDTA tubes following their own protocols. For TCRbeta analysis, collaborator samples were shipped as frozen whole blood, as isolated PBMCs, or as DNA extracted from either sample type. The CDR3 contains 14 residues, cysteine and phenylalanine counted. The retained sequence is limited to the CDR3, 42 bases, with the frame set at the first base. V loses 0 bases, J loses 2 bases, and the germline ends lie 8 bases apart. From the germline V gene (reference sequence), CDR1 is SGHKS and CDR2 is YYEKEE. The investigation overall reported the following: Clinical and demographic metadata were provided uncurated, with the amount varying by source and participant.

The immunoSEQ Assay, a bias-controlled multiplex PCR, was used to amplify TCRbeta CDR3 regions from genomic DNA. The paper's data handling went like this. Nucleated cell counts per sample were estimated from amplification of reference gene primers within the assay. To quantify the absolute abundance of each unique TCRbeta CDR3 rearrangement, sequence reads were collapsed and filtered. For each sample, productive Simpson clonality was calculated as the square root of Simpson's diversity index across productive rearrangements. This immuneACCESS table, as held by TCRdb, lists in-frame sequences with V and J called but not all clones. Of the missing ones, under half trace to an unresolved V gene in checked studies; the others have no known cause. That table furnishes V, J and clone size, whereas the DNA furnished D and trimming. Across this sample there are over 85,000 clones, with approximately 86% seen only once. Roughly 20% of the sample is taken by the ten largest.

The clonotype originates from a woman aged 80 or over with acute or convalescent COVID-19. The chain is made from TRBV5-5 and TRBJ1-2, with the D gene too uncertain to name. The sequenced sample consisted of peripheral blood. Read as DNA, the sequence is TGTGCCAGCAGCTTGGATTGGGAGAACTATGGCTACACCTTC. This sequence encodes CASSLDWENYGYTF.